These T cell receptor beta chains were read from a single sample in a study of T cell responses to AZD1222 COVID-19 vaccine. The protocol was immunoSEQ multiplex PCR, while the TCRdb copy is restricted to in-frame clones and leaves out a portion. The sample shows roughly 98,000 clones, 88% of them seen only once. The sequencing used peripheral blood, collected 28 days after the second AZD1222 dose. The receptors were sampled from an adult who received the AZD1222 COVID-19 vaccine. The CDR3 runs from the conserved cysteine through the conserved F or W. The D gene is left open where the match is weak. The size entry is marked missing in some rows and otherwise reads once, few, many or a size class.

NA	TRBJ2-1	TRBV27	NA	TGTGCCAGCAGTTCAGACTATCGGCTCTACAATGAGCAGTTCTTC	CASSSDYRLYNEQFF
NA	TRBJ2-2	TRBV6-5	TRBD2	TGTGCCAGCAGTATCGTAGCGGGGTCCACCGGGGAGCTGTTTTTT	CASSIVAGSTGELFF
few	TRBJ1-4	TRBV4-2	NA	TGTGCCAGCAGCCTTTCCTGGGACGCGCCGAATGAAAAACTGTTTTTT	CASSLSWDAPNEKLFF
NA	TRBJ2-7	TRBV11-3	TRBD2	TGTGCCAGCAGCTTAAGTGGCGGGGGACCCTACGAGCAGTACTTC	CASSLSGGGPYEQYF
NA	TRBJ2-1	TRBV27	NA	TGTGCCAGCAGGTCAGGGCATGAGCAGTTCTTC	CASRSGHEQFF
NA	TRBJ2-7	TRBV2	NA	TGTGCCAGCGAAACTAGAAAGAGCTCCTACGAGCAGTACTTC	CASETRKSSYEQYF
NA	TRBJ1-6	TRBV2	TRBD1	TGTGCCAGCAGTGACGGACAGGGGACGGGAACACCCCTCCACTTT	CASSDGQGTGTPLHF
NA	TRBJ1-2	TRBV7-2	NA	TGTGCCAGCAGCCGTAACAGGGCCCCTAACTATGGCTACACCTTC	CASSRNRAPNYGYTF
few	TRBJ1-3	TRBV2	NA	TGTGCCAGCAGTGTTACCGGGAGTGTCACCATATATTTT	CASSVTGSVTIYF
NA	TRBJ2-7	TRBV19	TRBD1	TGTGCCAGTAGTGACCGGGACAGGGTCTACGAGCAGTACTTC	CASSDRDRVYEQYF
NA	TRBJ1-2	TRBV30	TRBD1	TGTGCCTGGACGAGCCTTACAGGGGATCTCTCCTATGGCTACACCTTC	CAWTSLTGDLSYGYTF
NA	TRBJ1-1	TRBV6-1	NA	TGTGCCAGCAGTGAATTAGAAGGGAGCAACACTGAAGCTTTCTTT	CASSELEGSNTEAFF
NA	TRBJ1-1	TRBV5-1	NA	TGCGCCAGCAGGCCAACCGGGACACTGAACACTGAAGCTTTCTTT	CASRPTGTLNTEAFF
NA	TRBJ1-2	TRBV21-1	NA	TGTGCCAGCAGCAAAGGAAGGGGGCCTTTGAGGGGCTACACCTTC	CASSKGRGPLRGYTF
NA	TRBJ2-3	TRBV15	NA	TGTGCCACCAGCAGAGGCGACCGCTCGGGGTATGAAAGCACAGATACGCAGTATTTT	CATSRGDRSGYESTDTQYF
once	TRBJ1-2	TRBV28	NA	TGTGCCAGCAGTTTGGCAGGACCTCCTAACTATGGCTACACCTTC	CASSLAGPPNYGYTF